Reported below is one TCR beta chain. This CDR3 has 16 residues. Looked up from germline, CDR1 is SGHRS and CDR2 is YFSETQ. With 4 bases clipped from V and 4 bases from J, the junction kept 2 bases outside the gene matches. The source of the sample is a study of blood T cell repertoires in COVID-19. Only in-frame clones appear in the TCRdb table, and some are missing; sequencing was by immunoSEQ multiplex PCR. Of around 53,000 clones listed, approximately 90% were seen once; the top ten hold roughly 6.5%. The chain couples TRBV5-1 to TRBJ2-2; the match to TRBD2 covers 15 bases. This TCR was recovered from a woman aged 55 to 70 with COVID-19, enrolled during active disease. Sequencing was performed on peripheral blood. The CDR3, as DNA: TGCGCCAGCAGCGGACTAGCGGGAGGGACCACCGGGGAGCTGTTTTTT. It codes for CASSGLAGGTTGELFF.